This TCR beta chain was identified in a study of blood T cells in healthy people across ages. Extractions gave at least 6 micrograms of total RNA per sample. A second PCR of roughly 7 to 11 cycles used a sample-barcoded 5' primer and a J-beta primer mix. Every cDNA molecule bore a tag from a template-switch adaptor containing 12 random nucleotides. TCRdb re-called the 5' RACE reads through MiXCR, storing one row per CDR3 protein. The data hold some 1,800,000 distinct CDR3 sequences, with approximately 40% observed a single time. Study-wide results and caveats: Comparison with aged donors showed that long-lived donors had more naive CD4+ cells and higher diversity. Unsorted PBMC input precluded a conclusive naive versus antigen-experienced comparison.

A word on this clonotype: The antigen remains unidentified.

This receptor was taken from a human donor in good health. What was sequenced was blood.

The CDR3 sequence: CASSQGRSTLTGELFF. As DNA, the CDR3 is TGTGCCAGCAGCCAAGGTCGAAGTACCCTAACCGGGGAGCTGTTTTTT. The rearrangement links TRBV4-2 to TRBJ2-2; D remains unclear. CDR1 is LGHNA, CDR2 YNFKEQ, per germline. The CDR3 length is 16 residues. V was trimmed by 1 base and J by 5 bases, leaving 14 bases between them.